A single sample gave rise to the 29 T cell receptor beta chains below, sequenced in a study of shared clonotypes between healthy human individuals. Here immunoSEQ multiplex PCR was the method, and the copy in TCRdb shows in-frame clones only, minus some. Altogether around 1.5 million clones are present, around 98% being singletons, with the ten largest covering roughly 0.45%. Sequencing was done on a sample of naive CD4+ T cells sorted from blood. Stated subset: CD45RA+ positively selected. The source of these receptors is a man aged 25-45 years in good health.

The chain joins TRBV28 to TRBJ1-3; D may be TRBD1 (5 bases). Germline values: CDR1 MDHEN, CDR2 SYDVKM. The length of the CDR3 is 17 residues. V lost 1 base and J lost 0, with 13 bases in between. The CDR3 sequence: CASSLSQDRYSGNTIYF. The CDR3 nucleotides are TGTGCCAGCAGTTTATCCCAAGACAGATACTCTGGAAACACCATATATTTT.

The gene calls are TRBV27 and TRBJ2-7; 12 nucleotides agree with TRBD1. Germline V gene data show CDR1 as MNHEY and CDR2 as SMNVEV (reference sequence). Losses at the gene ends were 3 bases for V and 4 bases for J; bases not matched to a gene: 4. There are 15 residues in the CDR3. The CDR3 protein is CASSLGDRGQYEQYF. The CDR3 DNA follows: TGTGCCAGCAGTTTGGGGGACAGGGGGCAATACGAGCAGTACTTC.

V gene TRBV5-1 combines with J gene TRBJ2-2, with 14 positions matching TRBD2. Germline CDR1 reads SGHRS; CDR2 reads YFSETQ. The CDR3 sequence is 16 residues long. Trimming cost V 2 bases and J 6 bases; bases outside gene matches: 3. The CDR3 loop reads CASSFPGLAGAGELFF. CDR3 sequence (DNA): TGCGCCAGCAGCTTCCCGGGACTAGCGGGAGCCGGGGAGCTGTTTTTT. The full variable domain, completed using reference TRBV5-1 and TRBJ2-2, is KAGVTQTPRYLIKTRGQQVTLSCSPISGHRSVSWYQQTPGQGLQFLFEYFSETQRNKGNFPGRFSGRQFSNSRSEMNVSTLELGDSALYLCASSFPGLAGAGELFFGEGSRLTVL.

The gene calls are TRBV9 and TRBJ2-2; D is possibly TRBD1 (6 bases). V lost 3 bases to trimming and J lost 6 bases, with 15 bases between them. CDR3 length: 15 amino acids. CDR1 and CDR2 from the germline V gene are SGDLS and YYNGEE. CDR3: CASSATGPTAGELFF. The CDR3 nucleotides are TGTGCCAGCAGCGCCACAGGGCCCACTGCCGGGGAGCTGTTTTTT. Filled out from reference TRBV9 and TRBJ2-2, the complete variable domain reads DSGVTQTPKHLITATGQRVTLRCSPRSGDLSVYWYQQSLDQGLQFLIQYYNGEERAKGNILERFSAQQFPDLHSELNLSSLELGDSALYFCASSATGPTAGELFFGEGSRLTVL.

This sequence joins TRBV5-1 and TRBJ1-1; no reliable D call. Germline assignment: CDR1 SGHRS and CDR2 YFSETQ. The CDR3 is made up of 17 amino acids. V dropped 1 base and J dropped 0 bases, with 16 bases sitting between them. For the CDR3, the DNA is TGCGCCAGCAGCTTGCTGGCCACCGGCCCGATGAACACTGAAGCTTTCTTT. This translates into CASSLLATGPMNTEAFF.

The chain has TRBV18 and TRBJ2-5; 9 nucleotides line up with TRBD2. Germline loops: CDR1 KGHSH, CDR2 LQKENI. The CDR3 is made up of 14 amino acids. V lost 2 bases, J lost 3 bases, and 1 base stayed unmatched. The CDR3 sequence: CASSPGGGEETQYF. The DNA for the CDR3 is TGTGCCAGCTCACCAGGCGGGGGGGAAGAGACCCAGTACTTC.

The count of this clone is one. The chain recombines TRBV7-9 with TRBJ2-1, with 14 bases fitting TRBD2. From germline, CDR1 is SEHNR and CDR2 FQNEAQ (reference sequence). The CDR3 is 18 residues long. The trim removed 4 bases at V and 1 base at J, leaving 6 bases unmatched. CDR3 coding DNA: TGTGCCAGCAGCTCGACTAGCGGGAGGGCCCTTTCCTACAATGAGCAGTTCTTC. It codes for CASSSTSGRALSYNEQFF.

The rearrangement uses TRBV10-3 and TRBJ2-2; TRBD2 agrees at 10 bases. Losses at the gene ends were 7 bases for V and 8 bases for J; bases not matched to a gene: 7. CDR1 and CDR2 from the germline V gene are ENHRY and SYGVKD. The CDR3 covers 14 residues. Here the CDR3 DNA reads TGTGCCATCACTGGCCTAGCGGGAGTAGGGGAGCTGTTTTTT. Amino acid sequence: CAITGLAGVGELFF.

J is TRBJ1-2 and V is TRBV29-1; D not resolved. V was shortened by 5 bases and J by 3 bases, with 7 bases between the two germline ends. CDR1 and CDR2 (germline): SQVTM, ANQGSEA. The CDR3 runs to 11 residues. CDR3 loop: CSVNADYGYTF. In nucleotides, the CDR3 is TGCAGCGTTAACGCGGACTATGGCTACACCTTC. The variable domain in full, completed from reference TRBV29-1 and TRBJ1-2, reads SAVISQKPSRDICQRGTSLTIQCQVDSQVTMMFWYRQQPGQSLTLIATANQGSEATYESGFVIDKFPISRPNLTFSTLTVSNMSPEDSSIYLCSVNADYGYTFGSGTRLTVV.

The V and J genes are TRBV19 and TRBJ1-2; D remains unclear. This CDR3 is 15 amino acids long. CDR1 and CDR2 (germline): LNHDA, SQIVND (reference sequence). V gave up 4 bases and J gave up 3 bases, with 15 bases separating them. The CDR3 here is CASSTGEVLDYGYTF. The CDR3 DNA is TGTGCCAGTAGTACCGGGGAGGTTCTTGACTATGGCTACACCTTC.

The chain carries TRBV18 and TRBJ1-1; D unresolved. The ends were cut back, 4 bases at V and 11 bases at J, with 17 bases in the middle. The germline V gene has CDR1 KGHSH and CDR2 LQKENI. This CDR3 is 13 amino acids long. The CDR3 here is CASSREALGWAFF. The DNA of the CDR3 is TGTGCCAGCTCACGTGAGGCTCTCGGATGGGCTTTCTTT. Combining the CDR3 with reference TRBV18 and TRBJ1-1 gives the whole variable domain NAGVMQNPRHLVRRRGQEARLRCSPMKGHSHVYWYRQLPEEGLKFMVYLQKENIIDESGMPKERFSAEFPKEGPSILRIQQVVRGDSAAYFCASSREALGWAFFGQGTRLTVV.

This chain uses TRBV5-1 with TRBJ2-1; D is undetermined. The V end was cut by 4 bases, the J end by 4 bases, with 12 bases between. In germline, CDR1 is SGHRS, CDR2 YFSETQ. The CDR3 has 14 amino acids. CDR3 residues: CASSVWTLYNEQFF. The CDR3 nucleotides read TGCGCCAGCAGCGTCTGGACCCTTTACAATGAGCAGTTCTTC.

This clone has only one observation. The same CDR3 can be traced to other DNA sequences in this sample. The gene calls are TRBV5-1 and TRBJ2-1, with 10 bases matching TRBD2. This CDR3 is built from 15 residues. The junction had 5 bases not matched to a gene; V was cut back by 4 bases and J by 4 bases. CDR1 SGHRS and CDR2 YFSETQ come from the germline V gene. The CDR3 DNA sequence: TGCGCCAGCAGCACCACTAGCGGGGCTTACAATGAGCAGTTCTTC. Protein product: CASSTTSGAYNEQFF.

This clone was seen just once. The CDR3 DNA reads as TGTGCCAGCAGCTTAGACCCCAGGGACAATGAGCAGTTCTTC. This translates into CASSLDPRDNEQFF. The rearrangement uses TRBV11-2 and TRBJ2-1; TRBD1 is a possible D gene (5 bases). The germline gives CDR1 SGHAT, CDR2 FQNNGV. The V end was cut by 0 bases, the J end by 5 bases, with 8 bases between. CDR3 length equals 14 residues.

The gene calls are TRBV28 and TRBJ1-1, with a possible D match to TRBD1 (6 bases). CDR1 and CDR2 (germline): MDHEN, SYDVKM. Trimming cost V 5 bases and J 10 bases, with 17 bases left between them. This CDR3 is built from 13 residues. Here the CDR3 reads CASSQPGVSAAFF. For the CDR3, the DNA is TGTGCCAGCAGTCAACCAGGGGTTTCGGCAGCTTTCTTT.

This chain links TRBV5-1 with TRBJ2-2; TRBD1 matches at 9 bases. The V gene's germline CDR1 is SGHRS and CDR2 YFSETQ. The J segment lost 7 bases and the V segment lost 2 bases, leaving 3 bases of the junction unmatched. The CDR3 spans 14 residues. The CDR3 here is CASSLGTGNGELFF. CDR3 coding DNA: TGCGCCAGCAGCTTAGGGACAGGGAACGGGGAGCTGTTTTTT. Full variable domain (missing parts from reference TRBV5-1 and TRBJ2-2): KAGVTQTPRYLIKTRGQQVTLSCSPISGHRSVSWYQQTPGQGLQFLFEYFSETQRNKGNFPGRFSGRQFSNSRSEMNVSTLELGDSALYLCASSLGTGNGELFFGEGSRLTVL.

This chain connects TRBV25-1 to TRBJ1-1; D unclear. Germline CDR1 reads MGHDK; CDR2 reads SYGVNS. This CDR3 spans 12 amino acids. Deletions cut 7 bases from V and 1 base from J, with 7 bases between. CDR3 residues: CASKRSNTEAFF. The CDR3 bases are TGTGCCAGCAAACGGTCGAACACTGAAGCTTTCTTT.

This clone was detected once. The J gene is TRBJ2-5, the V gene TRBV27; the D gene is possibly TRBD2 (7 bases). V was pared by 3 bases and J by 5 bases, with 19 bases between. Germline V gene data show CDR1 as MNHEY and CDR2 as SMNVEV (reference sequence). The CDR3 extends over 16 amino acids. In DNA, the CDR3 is TGTGCCAGCAGTTTGGGGGGCGGGAGAACAGATGAGACCCAGTACTTC. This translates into CASSLGGGRTDETQYF.

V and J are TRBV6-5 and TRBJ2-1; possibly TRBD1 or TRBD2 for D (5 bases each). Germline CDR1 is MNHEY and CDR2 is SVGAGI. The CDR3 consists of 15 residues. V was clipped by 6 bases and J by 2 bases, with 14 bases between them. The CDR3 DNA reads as TGTGCCAGCAGCCCCACGGGGCTCCCCTACAATGAGCAGTTCTTC. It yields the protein CASSPTGLPYNEQFF.

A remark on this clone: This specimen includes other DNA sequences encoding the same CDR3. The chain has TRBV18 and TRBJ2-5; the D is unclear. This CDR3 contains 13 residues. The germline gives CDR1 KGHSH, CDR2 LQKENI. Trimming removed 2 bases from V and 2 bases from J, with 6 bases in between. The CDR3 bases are TGTGCCAGCTCACCATTGCCTCAAGAGACCCAGTACTTC. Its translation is CASSPLPQETQYF.

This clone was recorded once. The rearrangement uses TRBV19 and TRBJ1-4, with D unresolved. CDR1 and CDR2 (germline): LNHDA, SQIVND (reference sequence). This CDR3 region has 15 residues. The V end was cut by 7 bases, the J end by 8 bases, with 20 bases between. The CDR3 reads CASTPLGVDGEKLFF. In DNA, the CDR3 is TGTGCCAGTACCCCTCTCGGGGTCGACGGGGAAAAACTGTTTTTT.

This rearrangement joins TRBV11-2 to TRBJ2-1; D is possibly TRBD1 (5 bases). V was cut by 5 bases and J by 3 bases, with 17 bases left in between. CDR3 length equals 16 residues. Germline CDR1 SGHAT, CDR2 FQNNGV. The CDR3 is CASSPGAGNRYNEQFF. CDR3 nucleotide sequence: TGTGCCAGCAGCCCTGGGGCAGGGAATCGCTACAATGAGCAGTTCTTC.

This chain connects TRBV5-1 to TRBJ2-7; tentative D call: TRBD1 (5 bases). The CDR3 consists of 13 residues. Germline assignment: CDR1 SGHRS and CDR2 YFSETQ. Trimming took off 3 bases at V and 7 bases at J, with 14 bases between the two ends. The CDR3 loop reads CASSYGQGGEQYF. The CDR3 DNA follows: TGCGCCAGCAGCTATGGGCAGGGTGGGGAGCAGTACTTC.

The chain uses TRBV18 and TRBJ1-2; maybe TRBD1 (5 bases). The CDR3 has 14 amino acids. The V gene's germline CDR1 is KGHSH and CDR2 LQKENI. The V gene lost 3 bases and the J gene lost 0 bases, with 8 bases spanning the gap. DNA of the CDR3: TGTGCCAGCTCACCCGCGACAGCTAACTATGGCTACACCTTC. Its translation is CASSPATANYGYTF.

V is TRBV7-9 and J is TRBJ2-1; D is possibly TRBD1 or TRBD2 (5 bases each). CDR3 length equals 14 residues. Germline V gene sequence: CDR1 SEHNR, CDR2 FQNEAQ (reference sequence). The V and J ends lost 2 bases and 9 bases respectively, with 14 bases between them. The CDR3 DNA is TGTGCCAGCAGCTTAATAACCCCCGGGGCTGAGCAGTTCTTC. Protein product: CASSLITPGAEQFF. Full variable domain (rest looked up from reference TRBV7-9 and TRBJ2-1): DTGVSQNPRHKITKRGQNVTFRCDPISEHNRLYWYRQTLGQGPEFLTYFQNEAQLEKSRLLSDRFSAERPKGSFSTLEIQRTEQGDSAMYLCASSLITPGAEQFFGPGTRLTVL.

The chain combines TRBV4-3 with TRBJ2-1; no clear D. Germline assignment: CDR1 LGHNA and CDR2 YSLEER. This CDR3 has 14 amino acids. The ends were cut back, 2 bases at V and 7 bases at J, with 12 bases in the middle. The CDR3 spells CASSQLTLSNEQFF. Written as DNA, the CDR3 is TGCGCCAGCAGCCAATTGACTCTATCGAATGAGCAGTTCTTC.

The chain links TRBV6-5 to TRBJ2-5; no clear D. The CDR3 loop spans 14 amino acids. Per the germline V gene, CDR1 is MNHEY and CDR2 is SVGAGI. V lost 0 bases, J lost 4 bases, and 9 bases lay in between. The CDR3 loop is CASSYSSIRETQYF. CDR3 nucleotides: TGTGCCAGCAGTTACTCGAGCATTCGAGAGACCCAGTACTTC.

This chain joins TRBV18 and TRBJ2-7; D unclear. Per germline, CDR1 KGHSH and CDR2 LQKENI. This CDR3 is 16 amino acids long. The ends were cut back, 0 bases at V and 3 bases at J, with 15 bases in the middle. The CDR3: CASSPPSPGTFYEQYF. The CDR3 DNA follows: TGTGCCAGCTCACCACCGTCTCCAGGCACCTTCTACGAGCAGTACTTC.

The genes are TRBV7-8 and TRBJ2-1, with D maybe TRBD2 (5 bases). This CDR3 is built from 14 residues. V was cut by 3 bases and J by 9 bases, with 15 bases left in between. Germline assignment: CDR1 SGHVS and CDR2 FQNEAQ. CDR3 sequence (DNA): TGTGCCAGCAGCTTGGTGGGAGCGTTTGGTGAGCAGTTCTTC. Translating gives CASSLVGAFGEQFF.